This T cell receptor (beta chain) comes out of a study of T cells expressing NK-cell markers. Across the whole study: TCR beta repertoires came from sorted CD3+CD56+NKG2C+, CD3+CD56+NKG2C- and CD3+CD56-NKG2C+ T cells. HCMV seropositivity marked most of the eight sequenced donors; one was seronegative.

Of note for this clonotype: Its target is unknown.

This CDR3 has 14 amino acids. Findings and limits, study-wide: Six of the donors carried dominant NKG2C+ clonotypes that took up about 1.0-7.0% of their CD8+ T cells.

TCRdb derives one entry per CDR3 protein from the 5' RACE reads, leaving out DNA. Its clone listing holds about 260,000 distinct CDR3 sequences. Sequencing was done on a sample of blood T cells: a sorted CD56 or NKG2C T cell subset, CD4+ or CD8+ T cells, or bulk PBMC T cells (not recorded which). This receptor was obtained from a man younger than 35 in good health. This rearrangement joins TRBV12-3 or TRBV12-4 to TRBJ1-1; TCRdb selects TRBD1, and the lack of DNA leaves this call unchecked. The CDR3 sequence is CASSLRLRGTEAFF.